This TCR beta chain was observed in a study of blood T cell repertoires in COVID-19. Study details: The United States, Italy and Spain supplied acute and convalescent COVID-19 samples.

TCRdb's copy holds only in-frame clones and misses some; the assay was immunoSEQ multiplex PCR. Counted here are approximately 220,000 clones, approximately 83% occurring once; the ten biggest clones make up 4.8%. The CDR3 is 11 residues long. Per the germline V gene, CDR1 is SGHDT and CDR2 is YYEEEE. Trimming stripped 4 bases from V and 6 bases from J, with 7 bases between. Participant age was about 18 to 89 years, and participants resided in roughly 24 US areas. In assigning cohorts, the study relied on participant-reported clinical history. Exposed volunteers were people who met a COVID-19 case within 2 weeks before study entry. In this sample, this clone turned up many times.

This receptor was identified in a woman in her forties or fifties who had been exposed to COVID-19. The sample taken for sequencing was PBMCs or T cells enriched from blood (not recorded which). The chain carries TRBV5-6 and TRBJ1-1; perhaps TRBD1 as D (5 bases). The CDR3 nucleotides are TGTGCCAGCAGCCGGGGGTCTGAAGCTTTCTTT. Translated: CASSRGSEAFF.